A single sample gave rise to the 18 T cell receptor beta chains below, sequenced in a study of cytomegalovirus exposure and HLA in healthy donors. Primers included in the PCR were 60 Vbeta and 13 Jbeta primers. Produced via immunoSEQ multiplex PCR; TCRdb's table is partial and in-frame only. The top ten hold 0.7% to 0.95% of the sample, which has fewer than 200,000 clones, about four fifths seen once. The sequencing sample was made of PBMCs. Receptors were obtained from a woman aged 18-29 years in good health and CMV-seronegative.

As DNA, the CDR3 is TGCGCCAGCAGCTTAGGACAGGGGGCAACTAATGAAAAACTGTTTTTT. Amino acid sequence: CASSLGQGATNEKLFF. The V gene is TRBV5-1, the J gene TRBJ1-4, with 10 bases fitting TRBD1. The CDR3 runs to 16 residues. Germline trimming cut 2 bases from V and 0 bases from J; bases unmatched to any gene: 1. Germline CDR1 SGHRS, CDR2 YFSETQ.

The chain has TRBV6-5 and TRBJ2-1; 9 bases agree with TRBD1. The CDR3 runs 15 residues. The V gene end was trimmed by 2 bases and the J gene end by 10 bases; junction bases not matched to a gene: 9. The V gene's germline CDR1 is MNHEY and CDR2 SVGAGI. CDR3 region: CASSYTRTGAHEQFF. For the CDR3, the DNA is TGTGCCAGCAGTTACACCCGGACAGGGGCACACGAGCAGTTCTTC.

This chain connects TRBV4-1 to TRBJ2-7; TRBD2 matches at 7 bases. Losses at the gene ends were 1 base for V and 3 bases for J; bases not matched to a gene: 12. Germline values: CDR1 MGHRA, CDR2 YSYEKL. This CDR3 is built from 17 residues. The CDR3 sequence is CASSQGPGTTSDYEQYF. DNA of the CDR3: TGCGCCAGCAGCCAAGGCCCGGGCACTACTAGCGACTACGAGCAGTACTTC.

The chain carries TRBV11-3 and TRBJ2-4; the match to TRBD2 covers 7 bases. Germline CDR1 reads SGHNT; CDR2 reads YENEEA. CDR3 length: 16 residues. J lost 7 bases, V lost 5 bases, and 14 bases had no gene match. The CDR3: CASSTYKGGGWNIQYF. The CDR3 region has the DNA TGTGCCAGCAGCACATATAAGGGCGGGGGTTGGAACATTCAGTACTTC.

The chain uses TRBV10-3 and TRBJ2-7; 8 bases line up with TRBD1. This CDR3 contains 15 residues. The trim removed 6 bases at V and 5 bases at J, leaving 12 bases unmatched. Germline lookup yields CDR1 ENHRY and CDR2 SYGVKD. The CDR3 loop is CAIRDGQGEYNEQYF. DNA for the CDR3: TGTGCCATCAGAGACGGACAGGGAGAGTACAACGAGCAGTACTTC.

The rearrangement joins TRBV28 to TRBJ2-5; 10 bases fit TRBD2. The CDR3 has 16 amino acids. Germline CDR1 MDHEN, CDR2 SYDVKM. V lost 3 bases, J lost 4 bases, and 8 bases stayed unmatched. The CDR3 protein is CASSFPIAGGGETQYF. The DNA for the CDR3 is TGTGCCAGCAGTTTCCCAATAGCGGGAGGCGGAGAGACCCAGTACTTC.

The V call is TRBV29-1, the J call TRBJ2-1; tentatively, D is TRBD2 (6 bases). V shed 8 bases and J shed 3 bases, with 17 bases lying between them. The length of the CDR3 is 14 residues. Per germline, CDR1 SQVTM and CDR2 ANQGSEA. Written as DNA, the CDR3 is TGCAGCTCTAACGGAGGGAGAGGCTACAATGAGCAGTTCTTC. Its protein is CSSNGGRGYNEQFF.

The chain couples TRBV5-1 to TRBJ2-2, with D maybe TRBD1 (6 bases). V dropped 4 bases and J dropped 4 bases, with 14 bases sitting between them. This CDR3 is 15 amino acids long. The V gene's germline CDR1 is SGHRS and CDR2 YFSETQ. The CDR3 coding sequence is TGCGCCAGCAGCAGTAGACAGGTTTCCACCGGGGAGCTGTTTTTT. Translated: CASSSRQVSTGELFF.

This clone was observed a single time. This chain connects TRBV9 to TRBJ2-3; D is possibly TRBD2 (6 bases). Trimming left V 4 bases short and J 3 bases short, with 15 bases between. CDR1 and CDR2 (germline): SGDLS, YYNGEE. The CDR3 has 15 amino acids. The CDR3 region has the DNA TGTGCCAGCAGCACAGCGGGTGACAATACAGATACGCAGTATTTT. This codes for CASSTAGDNTDTQYF. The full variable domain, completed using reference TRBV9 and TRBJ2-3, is DSGVTQTPKHLITATGQRVTLRCSPRSGDLSVYWYQQSLDQGLQFLIQYYNGEERAKGNILERFSAQQFPDLHSELNLSSLELGDSALYFCASSTAGDNTDTQYFGPGTRLTVL.

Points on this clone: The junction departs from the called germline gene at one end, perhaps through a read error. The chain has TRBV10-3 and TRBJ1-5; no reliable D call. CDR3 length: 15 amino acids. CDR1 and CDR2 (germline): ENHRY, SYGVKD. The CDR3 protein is CATKQGPLSNQPQHF. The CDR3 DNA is TGTGCCACGAAACAAGGCCCACTTAGCAATCAGCCTCAGCATTTT.

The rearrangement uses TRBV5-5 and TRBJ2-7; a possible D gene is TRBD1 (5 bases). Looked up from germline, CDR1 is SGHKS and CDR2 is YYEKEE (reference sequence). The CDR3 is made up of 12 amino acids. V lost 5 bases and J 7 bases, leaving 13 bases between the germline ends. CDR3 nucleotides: TGTGCCAGCAGGTATCAGGGATTGGAGCAGTACTTC. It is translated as CASRYQGLEQYF.

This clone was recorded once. The CDR3 here is CASSQDRIVQETQYF. The CDR3 DNA reads TGTGCCAGCAGCCAAGATCGCATAGTTCAAGAGACCCAGTACTTC. The chain links TRBV4-2 to TRBJ2-5; D gene uncertain. The CDR3 is 15 residues long. Trimming removed 0 bases from V and 2 bases from J, with 10 bases in between. CDR1 LGHNA and CDR2 YNFKEQ come from the germline V gene.

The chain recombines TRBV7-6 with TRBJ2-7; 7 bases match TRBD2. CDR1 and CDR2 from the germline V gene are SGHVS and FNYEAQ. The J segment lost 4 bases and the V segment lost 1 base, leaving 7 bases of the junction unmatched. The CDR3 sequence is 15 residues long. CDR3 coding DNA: TGTGCCAGCAGCTTAGGCACGGGAGGAGGGTACGAGCAGTACTTC. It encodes CASSLGTGGGYEQYF.

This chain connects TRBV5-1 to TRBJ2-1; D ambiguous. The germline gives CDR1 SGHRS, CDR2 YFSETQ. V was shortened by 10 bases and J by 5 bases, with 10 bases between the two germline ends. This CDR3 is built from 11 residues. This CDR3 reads CAGGNDNEQFF. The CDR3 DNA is TGCGCCGGCGGCAATGACAATGAGCAGTTCTTC.

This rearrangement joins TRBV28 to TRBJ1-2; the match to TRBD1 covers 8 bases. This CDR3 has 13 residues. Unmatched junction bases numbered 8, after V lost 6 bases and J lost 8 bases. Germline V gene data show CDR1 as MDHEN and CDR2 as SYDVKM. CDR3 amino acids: CASRPGGAEGYTF. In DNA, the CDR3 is TGTGCCAGCAGACCAGGGGGCGCCGAGGGCTACACCTTC.

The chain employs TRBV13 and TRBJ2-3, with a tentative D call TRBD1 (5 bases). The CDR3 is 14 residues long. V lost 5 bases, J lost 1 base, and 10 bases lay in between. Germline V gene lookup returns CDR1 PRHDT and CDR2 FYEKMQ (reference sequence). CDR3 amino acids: CASSVRQRTDTQYF. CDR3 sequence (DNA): TGTGCCAGCAGCGTGAGACAGCGCACAGATACGCAGTATTTT. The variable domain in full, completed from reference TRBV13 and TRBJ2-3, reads AAGVIQSPRHLIKEKRETATLKCYPIPRHDTVYWYQQGPGQDPQFLISFYEKMQSDKGSIPDRFSAQQFSDYHSELNMSSLELGDSALYFCASSVRQRTDTQYFGPGTRLTVL.

Written as DNA, the CDR3 is TGTGCCAGCAGCTTACGGGACAGGCACAATGAGCAGTTCTTC. Amino acids: CASSLRDRHNEQFF. This chain joins TRBV7-8 and TRBJ2-1; 8 nucleotides align to TRBD1. The CDR3 has 14 amino acids. In germline, CDR1 is SGHVS, CDR2 FQNEAQ. With V trimmed by 2 bases and J by 5 bases, 2 bases remained unmatched. The full variable domain, its missing parts supplied by reference TRBV7-8 and TRBJ2-1, is GAGVSQSPRYKVAKRGQDVALRCDPISGHVSLFWYQQALGQGPEFLTYFQNEAQLDKSGLPSDRFFAERPEGSVSTLKIQRTQQEDSAVYLCASSLRDRHNEQFFGPGTRLTVL.

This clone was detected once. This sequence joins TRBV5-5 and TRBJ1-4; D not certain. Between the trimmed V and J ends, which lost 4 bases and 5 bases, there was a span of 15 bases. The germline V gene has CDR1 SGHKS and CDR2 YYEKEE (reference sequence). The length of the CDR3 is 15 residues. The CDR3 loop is CASSPDRVRNEKLFF. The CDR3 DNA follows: TGTGCCAGCAGCCCGGATCGGGTTCGGAATGAAAAACTGTTTTTT.